Listed here is a single T cell receptor beta chain. A second PCR of 7 to 11 cycles used a sample-barcoded 5' primer and a J-beta primer mix. One entry per CDR3 protein results from TCRdb running MiXCR on the 5' RACE reads. Here the sample spans about 800,000 distinct CDR3 sequences, roughly 46% being singletons. The sample originates from a study of blood T cells in healthy people across ages. V shed 0 bases, J shed 2 bases, and the junction held 3 bases outside the gene matches. There are 16 residues in the CDR3. Germline lookup yields CDR1 SQVTM and CDR2 ANQGSEA. V usage is TRBV29-1 and J usage is TRBJ2-3, with TRBD2 identical over 12 bases. The receptor's source is a man older than 75 in good health. Sequenced sample: blood. CDR3 in DNA: TGCAGCGTTGAAGATCGACTAGCGGGAGTCACAGATACGCAGTATTTT. Its protein product is CSVEDRLAGVTDTQYF.